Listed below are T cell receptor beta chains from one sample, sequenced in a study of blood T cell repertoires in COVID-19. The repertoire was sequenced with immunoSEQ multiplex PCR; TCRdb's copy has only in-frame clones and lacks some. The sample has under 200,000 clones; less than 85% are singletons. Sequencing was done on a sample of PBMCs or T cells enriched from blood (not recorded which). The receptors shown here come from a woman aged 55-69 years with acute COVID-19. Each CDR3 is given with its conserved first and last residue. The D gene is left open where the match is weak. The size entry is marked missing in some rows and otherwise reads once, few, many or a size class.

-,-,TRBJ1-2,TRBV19,TGTGCCAGTAGACTCGTGGGGGCGGATGGCTACACCTTC,CASRLVGADGYTF
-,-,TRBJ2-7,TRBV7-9,TGTGCCAGCAGCCTCGGACAGAGTACCTACGAGCAGTACTTC,CASSLGQSTYEQYF
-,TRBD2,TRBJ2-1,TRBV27,TGTGCCAGCAGTTTGACGACTAGCGGGAGTGGGGAGCAGTTCTTC,CASSLTTSGSGEQFF
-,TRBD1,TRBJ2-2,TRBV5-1,TGCGCCAGCAGTCAGCGACAGGGCGGCACCGGGGAGCTGTTTTTT,CASSQRQGGTGELFF
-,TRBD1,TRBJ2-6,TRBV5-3,TGTGCCAGAAGCTTGGTCGGACAGGGTATGTGGGGGGCCAACGTCCTGACTTTC,CARSLVGQGMWGANVLTF
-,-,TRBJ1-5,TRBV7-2,TGTGCCAGCAGCTTGGGAGGGTCGGGACAGCCCCAGCATTTT,CASSLGGSGQPQHF
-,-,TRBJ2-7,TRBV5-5,TGTGCCAGCAGCTCCCCCTTGGTATCGAGGGAGCAGTACTTC,CASSSPLVSREQYF
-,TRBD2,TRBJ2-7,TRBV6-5,TGTGCCAGCAAGAGAGCGGGAGGAGGGGACGAGCAGTACTTC,CASKRAGGGDEQYF
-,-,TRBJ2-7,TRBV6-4,TGTGCCAGCAGACCATTCGGCTACGAGCAGTACTTC,CASRPFGYEQYF
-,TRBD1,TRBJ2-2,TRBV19,TGTGCCAGTAGTATTTCCGGGACAGGGGGCAGCACCGGGGAGCTGTTTTTT,CASSISGTGGSTGELFF
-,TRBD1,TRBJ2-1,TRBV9,TGTGCCAGCAGCGGTGGGACAGGGTCTAATGAGCAGTTCTTC,CASSGGTGSNEQFF
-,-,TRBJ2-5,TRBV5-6,TGTGCCAGCAGCCTGGTAGACCGGCGGGAAGAGACCCAGTACTTC,CASSLVDRREETQYF
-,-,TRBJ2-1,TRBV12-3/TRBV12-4,TGTGCCAGCAGCCCTAGACGGTACAATGAGCAGTTCTTC,CASSPRRYNEQFF
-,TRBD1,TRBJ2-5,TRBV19,TGTGCCAGTAGTACGGGACAGGGTTTAGAGGAGACCCAGTACTTC,CASSTGQGLEETQYF
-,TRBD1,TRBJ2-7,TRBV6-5,TGTGCCAGCAGCCTTGGGACAGCGCGCTACGAGCAGTACTTC,CASSLGTARYEQYF
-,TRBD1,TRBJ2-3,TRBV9,TGTGCCAGCAGCGTAAATTCCCGGACAGGGGCCGGAGATACGCAGTATTTT,CASSVNSRTGAGDTQYF
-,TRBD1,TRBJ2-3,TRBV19,TGTGCCAGTAGTGAACAGGGGGCAGATACGCAGTATTTT,CASSEQGADTQYF
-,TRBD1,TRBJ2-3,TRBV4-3,TGCGCCAGCAGCCTAAGGGGGCAGGCGCGCACAGATACGCAGTATTTT,CASSLRGQARTDTQYF
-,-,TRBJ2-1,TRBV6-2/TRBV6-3,TGTGCCAGCAGTTACGGTTCTAGCAGCAATGAGCAGTTCTTC,CASSYGSSSNEQFF
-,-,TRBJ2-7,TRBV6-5,TGTGCCAGCAGCACAAACTACGAGCAGTACTTC,CASSTNYEQYF
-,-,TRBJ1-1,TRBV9,TGTGCCAGCAGCGTTCGGTCCGACACTGAAGCTTTCTTT,CASSVRSDTEAFF
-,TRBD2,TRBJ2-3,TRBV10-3,TGTGCCATCAGTCCAGGCCGGGGGGGCACAGATACGCAGTATTTT,CAISPGRGGTDTQYF
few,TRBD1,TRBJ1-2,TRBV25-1,TGTGCCAGCAGTGGAGGGGGCGATGGCTACACCTTC,CASSGGGDGYTF
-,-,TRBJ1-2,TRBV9,TGTGCCAGCAGCGTTGGGGGCTGGGGTGGAACCTATGGCTACACCTTC,CASSVGGWGGTYGYTF
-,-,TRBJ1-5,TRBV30,TGTGCCTGGAGTGTAGAGCTCAATCAGCCCCAGCATTTT,CAWSVELNQPQHF
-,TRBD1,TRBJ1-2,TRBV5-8,TGTGCCAGCAGCCCCGGGACAGGGAACGGCTACACCTTC,CASSPGTGNGYTF
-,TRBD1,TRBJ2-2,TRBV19,TGTGCCAGTAGTATTGGACAGGCCGGTACCGGGGAGCTGTTTTTT,CASSIGQAGTGELFF
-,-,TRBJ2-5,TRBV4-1,TGCGCCAGCAGCCAAGGAGTCAGGGTTGAGACCCAGTACTTC,CASSQGVRVETQYF
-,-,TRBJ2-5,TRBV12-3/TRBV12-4,TGTGCCAGCAGCTTCGGACTACAAGAGACCCAGTACTTC,CASSFGLQETQYF
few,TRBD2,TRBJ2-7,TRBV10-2,TGCGCCAGCAGCGCGGAGATACCGGGACTAGCGGGACGGCAGACCTTC,CASSAEIPGLAGRQTF